Presented here are 18 T cell receptor beta chains from one specimen sequenced in a study of shared clonotypes between healthy human individuals. Repertoires were generated with immunoSEQ multiplex PCR, while TCRdb's copy carries only in-frame clones and drops some. In the table there are about 2.5 million clones, approximately 90% of which are singletons. The specimen sequenced was naive CD4+ T cells from PBMCs. Described subset: CD45RA+ positively selected. These receptor sequences come from a young man in good health. Some clones in this sample may be carry-over from other donors' samples.

CDR3 nucleotides: TGTGCCAGCAGTCCGGGACTAGCGGGATCCGGTCAGGAGACCCAGTACTTC. It is translated as CASSPGLAGSGQETQYF. This chain connects TRBV27 to TRBJ2-5; the match to TRBD2 covers 13 bases. Per the germline V gene, CDR1 is MNHEY and CDR2 is SMNVEV (reference sequence). After removal of 5 bases from V and 5 bases from J, the junction contained 11 bases not matched to a gene. This CDR3 is 17 amino acids long.

The V and J genes are TRBV28 and TRBJ1-3; D may be TRBD1 (6 bases). The V and J ends lost 7 bases and 2 bases respectively, with 15 bases between them. This CDR3 is 15 amino acids long. Germline loops: CDR1 MDHEN, CDR2 SYDVKM. CDR3 loop: CASTDRKKAGNTIYF. CDR3 sequence (DNA): TGTGCCAGCACCGACAGGAAAAAGGCTGGAAACACCATATATTTT.

V is TRBV5-4 and J is TRBJ2-1; TRBD2 agrees at 8 bases. This CDR3 spans 15 amino acids. Germline values: CDR1 SGHNT, CDR2 YYREEE (reference sequence). V was pared by 3 bases and J by 2 bases, with 4 bases of the junction left unmatched. CDR3 amino acids: CASSSTSATYNEQFF. The CDR3 DNA reads TGTGCCAGCAGCTCGACTAGCGCTACCTACAATGAGCAGTTCTTC.

This clone was recorded once. V usage is TRBV7-3 and J usage is TRBJ1-2; D is unresolved. With 4 bases removed from V and 6 bases from J, the gap between germline ends came to 0 bases. This CDR3 region has 9 residues. The germline gives CDR1 SGHTA, CDR2 FQGTGA. CDR3 amino acids: CASSYGYTF. In DNA, the CDR3 is TGTGCCAGCAGCTATGGCTACACCTTC.

This sequence joins TRBV10-1 and TRBJ2-5, with D maybe TRBD2 (6 bases). Germline CDR1 and CDR2: WNHNN and SYGVQD (reference sequence). The CDR3 consists of 13 residues. V gave up 2 bases and J gave up 2 bases, with 6 bases separating them. The DNA for the CDR3 is TGCGCCAGCAGTGAGGGGGGGCAAGAGACCCAGTACTTC. Amino acids: CASSEGGQETQYF.

This chain connects TRBV7-3 to TRBJ2-3; D unclear. Germline V gives CDR1 SGHTA, CDR2 FQGTGA. The CDR3 covers 18 residues. Trimming took off 0 bases at V and 1 base at J, with 17 bases between the two ends. In nucleotides, the CDR3 is TGTGCCAGCAGCTTAACCTCGGTTGGTGGCACGCGCACAGATACGCAGTATTTT. Its translation: CASSLTSVGGTRTDTQYF.

In DNA form, the CDR3 reads TGTGCCAGTAGTATCTGGTCAGGGGGCAGCTACGAGCAGTACTTC. Translating gives CASSIWSGGSYEQYF. The chain links TRBV19 to TRBJ2-7, with 8 bases matching TRBD1. Trimming took 3 bases from V and 3 from J; bases not matched to a gene: 7. From germline, CDR1 is LNHDA and CDR2 SQIVND (reference sequence). CDR3 length: 15 residues.

With regard to this clone: Different DNA sequences within this sample yield the same CDR3. The V gene is TRBV29-1, the J gene TRBJ2-3; no clear D. Germline loops: CDR1 SQVTM, CDR2 ANQGSEA. This CDR3 is built from 12 residues. Trimming stripped 2 bases from V and 4 bases from J, with 7 bases between. The CDR3 loop is CSVELVSDTQYF. The DNA of the CDR3 is TGCAGCGTTGAATTGGTCTCAGATACGCAGTATTTT.

The chain has TRBV7-3 and TRBJ2-1, with 7 bases that match TRBD2. The CDR3 has 15 residues. With 5 bases clipped from V and 4 bases from J, the junction kept 8 bases outside the gene matches. Germline V gene sequence: CDR1 SGHTA, CDR2 FQGTGA. The CDR3 sequence: CASSPFREAYNEQFF. CDR3 coding DNA: TGTGCCAGCAGCCCCTTCCGGGAGGCTTACAATGAGCAGTTCTTC.

As for this clone: This specimen includes other DNA sequences encoding the same CDR3. The CDR3 DNA follows: TGTGCCAGCAGCAGAACCGGGACCTACGAGCAGTACTTC. Encoded protein: CASSRTGTYEQYF. The chain uses TRBV6-5 and TRBJ2-7; TRBD2 might be the D (5 bases). This CDR3 region has 13 residues. Between the trimmed V and J ends, which lost 6 bases and 2 bases, there was a span of 11 bases. The germline CDR1 and CDR2 sequences are MNHEY and SVGAGI.

In regard to this clone: Additional DNA sequences in this sample encode the identical CDR3. The rearrangement joins TRBV6-5 to TRBJ2-6; D not resolved. The CDR3 extends over 13 amino acids. CDR1 is MNHEY and CDR2 is SVGAGI in the germline V gene. With 3 bases removed from V and 4 bases from J, the gap between germline ends came to 4 bases. CDR3 bases: TGTGCCAGCAGTTATACGGGGGCCAACGTCCTGACTTTC. It yields the protein CASSYTGANVLTF.

This rearrangement joins TRBV5-4 to TRBJ2-3, with TRBD2 identical over 8 bases. After removal of 0 bases from V and 5 bases from J, the junction contained 8 bases not matched to a gene. The CDR3 spans 16 residues. Germline CDR1 and CDR2: SGHNT and YYREEE (reference sequence). Here the CDR3 reads CASSLGAAGAGDTQYF. The DNA of the CDR3 is TGTGCCAGCAGCTTGGGCGCAGCGGGAGCAGGAGATACGCAGTATTTT.

This clone was observed once. J is TRBJ1-5 and V is TRBV6-5; D is possibly TRBD1 (6 bases). The CDR3 loop spans 16 amino acids. Trimming shortened V by 0 bases and J by 5 bases, and 14 bases separated the two germline ends. The germline CDR1 and CDR2 sequences are MNHEY and SVGAGI. The CDR3 spells CASSYSGPRGDQPQHF. CDR3 nucleotides: TGTGCCAGCAGTTACTCGGGCCCCAGGGGAGATCAGCCCCAGCATTTT.

The CDR3 sequence is CASSSGGQGRNYGYTF. The CDR3 bases are TGCGCCAGCAGCTCGGGAGGACAGGGGAGGAACTATGGCTACACCTTC. This chain joins TRBV5-1 and TRBJ1-2; 9 positions agree with TRBD1. After removal of 3 bases from V and 2 bases from J, the junction contained 8 bases not matched to a gene. The CDR3 sequence is 16 residues long. In germline, CDR1 is SGHRS, CDR2 YFSETQ.

Worth noting for this clone: At the DNA level, this CDR3 is encoded by other sequences in the same sample as well. The genes are TRBV7-2 and TRBJ2-7; D unclear. V was cut by 1 base and J by 3 bases, with 10 bases left in between. Germline CDR1 SGHTA, CDR2 FQGNSA. The CDR3 consists of 14 residues. The CDR3 loop reads CASSLGGTYYEQYF. CDR3 DNA sequence: TGTGCCAGCAGCTTAGGTGGCACCTACTACGAGCAGTACTTC.

Note on this clone: In the same sample, other DNA sequences code for this CDR3. This rearrangement joins TRBV5-1 to TRBJ2-1; 11 bases are shared with TRBD2. CDR1 is SGHRS, CDR2 YFSETQ, per germline. CDR3 length: 15 amino acids. The V segment lost 4 bases and the J segment 2 bases; nucleotides outside the gene matches: 2. The CDR3 region is CASSILAGAYNEQFF. The DNA for the CDR3 is TGCGCCAGCAGCATACTAGCGGGAGCCTACAATGAGCAGTTCTTC. The whole variable domain, remainder taken from reference TRBV5-1 and TRBJ2-1, is KAGVTQTPRYLIKTRGQQVTLSCSPISGHRSVSWYQQTPGQGLQFLFEYFSETQRNKGNFPGRFSGRQFSNSRSEMNVSTLELGDSALYLCASSILAGAYNEQFFGPGTRLTVL.

About this clone itself: This same CDR3 is encoded by further DNA sequences in the sample. V is TRBV5-1 and J is TRBJ2-1; 12 bases map to TRBD2. This CDR3 has 16 amino acids. Germline V gives CDR1 SGHRS, CDR2 YFSETQ. With 3 bases clipped from V and 4 bases from J, the junction kept 5 bases outside the gene matches. The chain's CDR3 is CASSSTLAGGYNEQFF. CDR3 DNA: TGCGCCAGCAGCTCAACACTAGCGGGAGGTTACAATGAGCAGTTCTTC.

This clone was seen a single time. Here the CDR3 reads CASSPGTGLSSYEQYF. For the CDR3, the DNA is TGTGCCAGCAGTCCCGGGACGGGGCTGAGCTCCTACGAGCAGTACTTC. This sequence joins TRBV27 and TRBJ2-7; either TRBD1 or TRBD2 may supply D (5 bases each). Germline-derived CDR1 and CDR2 are MNHEY and SMNVEV (reference sequence). CDR3 length: 16 amino acids. V shed 5 bases and J shed 0 bases, with 17 bases lying between them.